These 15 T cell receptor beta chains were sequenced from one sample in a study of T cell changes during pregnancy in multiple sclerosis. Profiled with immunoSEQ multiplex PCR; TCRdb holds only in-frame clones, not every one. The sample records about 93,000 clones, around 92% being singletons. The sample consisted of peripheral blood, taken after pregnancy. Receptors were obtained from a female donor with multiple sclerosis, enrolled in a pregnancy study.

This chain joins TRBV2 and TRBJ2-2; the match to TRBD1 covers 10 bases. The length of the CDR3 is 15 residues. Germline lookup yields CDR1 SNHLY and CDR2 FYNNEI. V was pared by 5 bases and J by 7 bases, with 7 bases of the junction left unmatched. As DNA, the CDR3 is TGTGCCAGCAGTTCTCGACAGGGGGCCGGCGGGGAGCTGTTTTTT. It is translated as CASSSRQGAGGELFF.

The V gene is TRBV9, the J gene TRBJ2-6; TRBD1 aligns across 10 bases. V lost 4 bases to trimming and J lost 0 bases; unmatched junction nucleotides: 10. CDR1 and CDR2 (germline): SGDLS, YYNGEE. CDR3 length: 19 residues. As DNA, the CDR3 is TGTGCCAGCAGCCTCCGGGACAGGGGACTCTTCTCTGGGGCCAACGTCCTGACTTTC. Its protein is CASSLRDRGLFSGANVLTF.

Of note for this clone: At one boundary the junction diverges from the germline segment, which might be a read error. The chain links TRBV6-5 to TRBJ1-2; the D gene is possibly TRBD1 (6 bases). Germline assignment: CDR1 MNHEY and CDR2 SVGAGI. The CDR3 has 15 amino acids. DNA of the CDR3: TGTGCCAGCAGTTACTCGAGGGGGGGAGGCTATCGCTACACCTTC. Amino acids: CASSYSRGGGYRYTF.

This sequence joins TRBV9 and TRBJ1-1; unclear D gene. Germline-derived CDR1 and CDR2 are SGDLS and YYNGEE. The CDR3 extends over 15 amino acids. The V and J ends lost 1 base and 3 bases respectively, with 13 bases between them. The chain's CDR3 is CASSVSDYEYTEAFF. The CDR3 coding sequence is TGTGCCAGCAGCGTAAGTGATTATGAGTACACTGAAGCTTTCTTT. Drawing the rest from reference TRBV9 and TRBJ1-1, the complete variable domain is DSGVTQTPKHLITATGQRVTLRCSPRSGDLSVYWYQQSLDQGLQFLIQYYNGEERAKGNILERFSAQQFPDLHSELNLSSLELGDSALYFCASSVSDYEYTEAFFGQGTRLTVV.

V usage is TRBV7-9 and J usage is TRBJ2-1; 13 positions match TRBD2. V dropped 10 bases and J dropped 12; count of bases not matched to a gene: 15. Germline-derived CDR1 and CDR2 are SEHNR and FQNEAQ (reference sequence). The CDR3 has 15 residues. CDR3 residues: CATTNGLAGATRQFF. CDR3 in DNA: TGTGCCACTACAAACGGACTAGCGGGGGCCACCCGGCAGTTCTTC.

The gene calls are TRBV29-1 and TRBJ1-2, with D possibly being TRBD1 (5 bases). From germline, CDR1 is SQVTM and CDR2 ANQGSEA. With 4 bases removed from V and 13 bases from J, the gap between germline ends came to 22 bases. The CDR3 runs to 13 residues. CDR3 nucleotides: TGCAGCGTTGGGTATTTTGGGGGGAGGAGTCCCACCTTC. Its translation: CSVGYFGGRSPTF.

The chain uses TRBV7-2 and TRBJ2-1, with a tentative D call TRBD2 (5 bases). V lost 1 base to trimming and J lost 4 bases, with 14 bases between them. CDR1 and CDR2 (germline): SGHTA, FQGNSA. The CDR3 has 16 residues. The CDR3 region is CASSLVVGASYNEQFF. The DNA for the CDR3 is TGTGCCAGCAGCTTAGTCGTGGGAGCGTCGTACAATGAGCAGTTCTTC.

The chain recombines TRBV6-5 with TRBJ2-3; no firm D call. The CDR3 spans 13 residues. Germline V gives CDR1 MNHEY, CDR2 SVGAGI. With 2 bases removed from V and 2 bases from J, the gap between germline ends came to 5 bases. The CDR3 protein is CASSYEFTDTQYF. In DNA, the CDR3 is TGTGCCAGCAGTTACGAGTTCACAGATACGCAGTATTTT.

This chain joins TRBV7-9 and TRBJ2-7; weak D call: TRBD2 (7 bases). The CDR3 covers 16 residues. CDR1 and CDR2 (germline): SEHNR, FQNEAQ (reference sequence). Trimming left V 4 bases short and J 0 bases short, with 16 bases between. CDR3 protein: CASSSGGGGGSYEQYF. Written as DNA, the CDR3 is TGTGCCAGCAGCTCCGGGGGCGGGGGCGGCTCCTACGAGCAGTACTTC.

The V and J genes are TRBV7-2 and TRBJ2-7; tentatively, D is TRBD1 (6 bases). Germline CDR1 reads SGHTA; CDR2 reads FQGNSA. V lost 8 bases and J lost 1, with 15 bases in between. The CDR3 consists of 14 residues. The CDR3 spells CASGSRGLSYEQYF. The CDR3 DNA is TGTGCCAGCGGAAGCAGGGGATTATCCTACGAGCAGTACTTC.

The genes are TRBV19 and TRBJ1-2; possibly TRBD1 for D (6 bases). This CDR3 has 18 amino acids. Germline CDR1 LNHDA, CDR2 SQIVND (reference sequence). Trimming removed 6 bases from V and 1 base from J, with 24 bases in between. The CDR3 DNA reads TGTGCCAGTAGCAAAACCCCCAAGACAGGACCCCTTAACTATGGCTACACCTTC. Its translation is CASSKTPKTGPLNYGYTF. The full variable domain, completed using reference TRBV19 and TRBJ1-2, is DGGITQSPKYLFRKEGQNVTLSCEQNLNHDAMYWYRQDPGQGLRLIYYSQIVNDFQKGDIAEGYSVSREKKESFPLTVTSAQKNPTAFYLCASSKTPKTGPLNYGYTFGSGTRLTVV.

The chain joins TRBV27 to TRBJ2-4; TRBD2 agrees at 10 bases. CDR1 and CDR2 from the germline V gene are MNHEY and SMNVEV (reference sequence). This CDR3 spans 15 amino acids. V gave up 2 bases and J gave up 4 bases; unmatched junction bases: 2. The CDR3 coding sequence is TGTGCCAGCAGTTTACTAGCGGGAGCGAAAAACATTCAGTACTTC. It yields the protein CASSLLAGAKNIQYF.

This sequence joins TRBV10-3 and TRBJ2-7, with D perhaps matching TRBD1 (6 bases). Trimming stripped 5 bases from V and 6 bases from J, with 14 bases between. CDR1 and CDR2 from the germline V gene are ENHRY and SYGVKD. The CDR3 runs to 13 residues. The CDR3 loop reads CAISIGGRGEQYF. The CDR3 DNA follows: TGTGCCATCAGTATAGGGGGACGGGGCGAGCAGTACTTC.

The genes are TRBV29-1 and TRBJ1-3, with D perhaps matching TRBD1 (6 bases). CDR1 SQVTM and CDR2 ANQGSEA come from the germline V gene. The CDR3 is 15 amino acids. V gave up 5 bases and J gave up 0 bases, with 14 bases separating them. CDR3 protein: CSVSSGTSSGNTIYF. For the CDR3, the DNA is TGCAGCGTTTCCTCCGGGACAAGCTCTGGAAACACCATATATTTT.

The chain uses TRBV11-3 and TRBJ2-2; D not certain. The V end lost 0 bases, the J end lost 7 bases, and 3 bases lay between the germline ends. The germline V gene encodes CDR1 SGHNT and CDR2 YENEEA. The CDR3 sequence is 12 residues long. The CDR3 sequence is CASSLDSGELFF. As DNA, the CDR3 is TGTGCCAGCAGCTTAGATAGCGGGGAGCTGTTTTTT. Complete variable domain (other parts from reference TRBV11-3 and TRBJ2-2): EAGVVQSPRYKIIEKKQPVAFWCNPISGHNTLYWYLQNLGQGPELLIRYENEEAVDDSQLPKDRFSAERLKGVDSTLKIQPAELGDSAVYLCASSLDSGELFFGEGSRLTVL.